Listed here are 4 T cell receptor beta chains from one sample, sequenced in a study of T cells in Graves' hyperthyroidism and ophthalmopathy. TCR beta CDR3 region amplification was performed from RNA transcripts. A first-round RT-PCR of the TCR CDR3 used the HTBI primer set. Via MiXCR, TCRdb re-called the multiplex PCR reads, giving one row per CDR3 protein. The sample includes 92,000 or so distinct CDR3 sequences, roughly half seen only once; the top ten take around 29%. Material: blood. The receptors come from a woman in her thirties or forties with Graves' hyperthyroidism.

The rearrangement uses TRBV2 and TRBJ2-7, with 11 bases lining up with TRBD2. Germline V gene lookup returns CDR1 SNHLY and CDR2 FYNNEI. The CDR3 runs to 18 residues. J gave up 2 bases and V 5 bases, and 14 bases lay outside the gene matches. The CDR3 sequence is CASSLGVSGRALPYEQYF. The CDR3 region has the DNA TGTGCCAGCAGTTTAGGGGTTAGCGGGAGGGCCCTGCCCTACGAGCAGTACTTC.

This clonotype was counted a single time. The genes are TRBV2 and TRBJ2-3; D tentatively fits TRBD1 or TRBD2 (5 bases each). V was shortened by 3 bases and J by 2 bases, with 21 bases between the two germline ends. Germline-derived CDR1 and CDR2 are SNHLY and FYNNEI. The CDR3 has 18 residues. CDR3 nucleotide sequence: TGTGCCAGCAGTGACCCCGGGACCCACAGCCGGCCCACAGATACGCAGTATTTT. It yields the protein CASSDPGTHSRPTDTQYF. Full variable domain (missing parts from reference TRBV2 and TRBJ2-3): EPEVTQTPSHQVTQMGQEVILRCVPISNHLYFYWYRQILGQKVEFLVSFYNNEISEKSEIFDDQFSVERPDGSNFTLKIRSTKLEDSAMYFCASSDPGTHSRPTDTQYFGPGTRLTVL.

The V and J genes are TRBV24-1 and TRBJ2-7; TRBD1 aligns across 8 bases. This CDR3 has 16 amino acids. Germline CDR1 reads KGHDR; CDR2 reads SFDVKD. V was clipped by 3 bases and J by 2 bases; unmatched bases: 8. This CDR3 is CATSDRTGPSTYEQYF. The CDR3, as DNA: TGTGCCACCAGTGATCGGACAGGGCCATCGACCTACGAGCAGTACTTC.

This chain joins TRBV29-1 and TRBJ1-2; no clear D. V was pared by 8 bases and J by 4 bases, with 20 bases between. CDR1 SQVTM and CDR2 ANQGSEA come from the germline V gene. CDR3 size: 14 residues. The CDR3 here is CSLNTEARFYGYTF. In DNA, the CDR3 is TGCAGCTTGAACACGGAGGCACGGTTCTATGGCTACACCTTC.